This TCR beta chain was profiled in a study of beta chain features in type 1 diabetes. Study context: Age and gender were similar between patients and healthy donors, as were cell yields.

Germline values: CDR1 SGDLS, CDR2 YYNGEE. This CDR3 spans 14 amino acids. V was pared by 4 bases and J by 7 bases, with 6 bases of the junction left unmatched. Each sorted population was over 95% pure. Investigators reverse transcribed all isolated RNA, so they sequenced expressed TCRB transcripts. The method was immunoSEQ multiplex PCR; TCRdb's version includes in-frame clones alone and lacks a portion of them. The data show about 210,000 clones, approximately 11% seen once. Study conclusions and caveats: cDNA sequencing could over-represent cells with high TCR expression. It was among patients, rather than healthy donors, that naive, central memory and Treg TCRB repertoires appeared more similar.

This clone was picked up a small number of times. Its antigen is currently unknown. The TCR was taken from a man aged 18 to 30 in good health. The sequenced sample was central memory CD4+ T cells from blood. The chain recombines TRBV9 with TRBJ1-5, with 9 bases fitting TRBD1. CDR3 bases: TGTGCCAGCAGCCCCTTGGGACAGGGACAGCCCCAGCATTTT. Residues: CASSPLGQGQPQHF. Looking up the rest from reference TRBV9 and TRBJ1-5 gives the full variable domain: DSGVTQTPKHLITATGQRVTLRCSPRSGDLSVYWYQQSLDQGLQFLIQYYNGEERAKGNILERFSAQQFPDLHSELNLSSLELGDSALYFCASSPLGQGQPQHFGDGTRLSIL.